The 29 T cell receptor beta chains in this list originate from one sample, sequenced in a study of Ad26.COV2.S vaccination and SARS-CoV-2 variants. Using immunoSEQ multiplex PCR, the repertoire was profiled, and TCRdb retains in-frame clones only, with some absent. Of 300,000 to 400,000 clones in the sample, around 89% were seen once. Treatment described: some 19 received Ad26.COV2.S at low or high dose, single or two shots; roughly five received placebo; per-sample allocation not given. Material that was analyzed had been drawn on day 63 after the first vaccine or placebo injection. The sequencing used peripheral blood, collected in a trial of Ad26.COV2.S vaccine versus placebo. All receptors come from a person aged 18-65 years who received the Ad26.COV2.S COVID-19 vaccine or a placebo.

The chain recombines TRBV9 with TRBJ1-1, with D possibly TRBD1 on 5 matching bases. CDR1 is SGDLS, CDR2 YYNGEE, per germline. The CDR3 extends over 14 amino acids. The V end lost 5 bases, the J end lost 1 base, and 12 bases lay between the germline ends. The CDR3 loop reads CASRSDTQNTEAFF. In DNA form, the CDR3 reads TGTGCCAGCAGGTCGGACACACAGAACACTGAAGCTTTCTTT.

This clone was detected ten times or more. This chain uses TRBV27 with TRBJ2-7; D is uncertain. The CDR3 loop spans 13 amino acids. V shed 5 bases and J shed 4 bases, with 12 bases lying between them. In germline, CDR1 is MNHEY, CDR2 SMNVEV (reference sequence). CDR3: CASSTALDYEQYF. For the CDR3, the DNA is TGTGCCAGCAGTACCGCCCTAGATTACGAGCAGTACTTC.

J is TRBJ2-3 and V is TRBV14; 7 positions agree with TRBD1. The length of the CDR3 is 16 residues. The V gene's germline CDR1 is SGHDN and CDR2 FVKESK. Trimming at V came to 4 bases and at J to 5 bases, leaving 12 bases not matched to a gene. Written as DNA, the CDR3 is TGTGCCAGCAGCCCCCAAGACAGGGTTTTAGGAGATACGCAGTATTTT. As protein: CASSPQDRVLGDTQYF.

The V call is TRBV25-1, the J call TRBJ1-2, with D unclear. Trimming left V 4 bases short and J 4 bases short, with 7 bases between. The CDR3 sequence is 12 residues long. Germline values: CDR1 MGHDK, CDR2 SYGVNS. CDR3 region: CASSGAIYGYTF. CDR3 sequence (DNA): TGTGCCAGCAGTGGGGCGATCTATGGCTACACCTTC.

CDR3 region: CAWSRASNYGYTF. The CDR3 DNA reads TGTGCCTGGAGTCGGGCCTCTAACTATGGCTACACCTTC. J is TRBJ1-2 and V is TRBV30, with unresolved D. Looked up from germline, CDR1 is GTSNPN and CDR2 is SVGIG (reference sequence). Trimming took off 2 bases at V and 0 bases at J, with 7 bases between the two ends. This CDR3 has 13 amino acids.

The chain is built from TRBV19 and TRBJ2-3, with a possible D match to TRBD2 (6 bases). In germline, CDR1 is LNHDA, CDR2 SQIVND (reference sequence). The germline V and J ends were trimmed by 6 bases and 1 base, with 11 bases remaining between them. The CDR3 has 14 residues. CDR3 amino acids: CASSPGSGTDTQYF. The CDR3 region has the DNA TGTGCCAGTAGCCCCGGGAGCGGCACAGATACGCAGTATTTT.

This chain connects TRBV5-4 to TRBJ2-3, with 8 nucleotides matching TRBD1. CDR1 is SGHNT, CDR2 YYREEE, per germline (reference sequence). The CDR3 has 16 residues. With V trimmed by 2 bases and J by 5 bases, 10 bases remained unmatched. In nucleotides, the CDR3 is TGTGCCAGCAGCTTTGAACCAACAGGGGGTAAAGATACGCAGTATTTT. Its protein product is CASSFEPTGGKDTQYF.

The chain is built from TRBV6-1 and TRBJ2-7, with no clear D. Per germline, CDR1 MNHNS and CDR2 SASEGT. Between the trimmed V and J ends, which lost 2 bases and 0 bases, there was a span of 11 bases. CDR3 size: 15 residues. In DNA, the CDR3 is TGTGCCAGCAGTGAACTGGCCTCTGACTCCTACGAGCAGTACTTC. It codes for CASSELASDSYEQYF.

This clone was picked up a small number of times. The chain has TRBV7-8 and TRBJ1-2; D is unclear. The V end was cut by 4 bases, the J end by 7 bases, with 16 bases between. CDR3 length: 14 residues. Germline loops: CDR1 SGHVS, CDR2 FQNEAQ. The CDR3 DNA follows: TGTGCCAGCAGCTCCCTCTCGGCCCGCTTTGGCTACACCTTC. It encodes CASSSLSARFGYTF.

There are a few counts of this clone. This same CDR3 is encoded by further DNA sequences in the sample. CDR3 loop: CASSFENTGELFF. In DNA, the CDR3 is TGTGCCAGCAGCTTTGAAAACACCGGGGAGCTGTTTTTT. The V call is TRBV11-2, the J call TRBJ2-2; no definite D call. The germline gives CDR1 SGHAT, CDR2 FQNNGV. The CDR3 extends over 13 amino acids. V lost 3 bases and J lost 2, with 4 bases in between.

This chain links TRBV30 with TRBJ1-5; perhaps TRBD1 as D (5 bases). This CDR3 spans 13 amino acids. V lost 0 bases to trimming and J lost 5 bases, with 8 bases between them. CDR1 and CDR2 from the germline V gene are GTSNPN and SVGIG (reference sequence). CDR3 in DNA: TGTGCCTGGAGTGTTGGAGGGGATCAGCCCCAGCATTTT. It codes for CAWSVGGDQPQHF.

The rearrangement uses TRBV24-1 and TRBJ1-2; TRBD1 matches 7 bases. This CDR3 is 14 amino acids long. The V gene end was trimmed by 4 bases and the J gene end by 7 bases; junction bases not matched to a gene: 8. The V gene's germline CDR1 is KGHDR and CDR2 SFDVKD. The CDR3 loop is CATSDDDRVVGYTF. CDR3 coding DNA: TGTGCCACCAGTGACGACGACAGGGTAGTTGGCTACACCTTC.

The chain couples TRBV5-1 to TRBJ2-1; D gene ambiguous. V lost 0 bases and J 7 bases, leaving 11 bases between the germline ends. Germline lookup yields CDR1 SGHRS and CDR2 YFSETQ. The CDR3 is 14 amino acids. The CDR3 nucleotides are TGCGCCAGCAGCTTGGCTCGAGCCTTTAATGAGCAGTTCTTC. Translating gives CASSLARAFNEQFF.

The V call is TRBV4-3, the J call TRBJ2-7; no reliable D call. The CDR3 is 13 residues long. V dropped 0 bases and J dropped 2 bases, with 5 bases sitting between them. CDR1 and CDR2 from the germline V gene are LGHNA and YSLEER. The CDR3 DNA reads TGCGCCAGCAGCCAAGATACAGCCTACGAGCAGTACTTC. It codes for CASSQDTAYEQYF.

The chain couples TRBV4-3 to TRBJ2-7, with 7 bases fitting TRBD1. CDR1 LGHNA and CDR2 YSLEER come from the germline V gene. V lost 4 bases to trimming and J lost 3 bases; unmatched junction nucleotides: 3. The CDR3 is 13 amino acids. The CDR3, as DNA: TGCGCCAGCAGCCGAGACAGGGACTACGAGCAGTACTTC. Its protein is CASSRDRDYEQYF.

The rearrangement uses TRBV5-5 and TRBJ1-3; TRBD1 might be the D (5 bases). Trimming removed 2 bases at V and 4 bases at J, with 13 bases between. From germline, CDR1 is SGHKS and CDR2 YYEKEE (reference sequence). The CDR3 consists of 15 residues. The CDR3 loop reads CASSFFWGEGNTIYF. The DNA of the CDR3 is TGTGCCAGCAGCTTTTTCTGGGGCGAAGGAAACACCATATATTTT.

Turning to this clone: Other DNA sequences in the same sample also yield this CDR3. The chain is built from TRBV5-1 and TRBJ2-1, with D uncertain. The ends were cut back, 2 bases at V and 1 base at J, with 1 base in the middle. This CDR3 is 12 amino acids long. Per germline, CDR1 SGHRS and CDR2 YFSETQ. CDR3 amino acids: CASSLSYNEQFF. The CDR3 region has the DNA TGCGCCAGCAGCTTATCCTACAATGAGCAGTTCTTC. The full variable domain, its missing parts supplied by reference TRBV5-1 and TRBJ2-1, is KAGVTQTPRYLIKTRGQQVTLSCSPISGHRSVSWYQQTPGQGLQFLFEYFSETQRNKGNFPGRFSGRQFSNSRSEMNVSTLELGDSALYLCASSLSYNEQFFGPGTRLTVL.

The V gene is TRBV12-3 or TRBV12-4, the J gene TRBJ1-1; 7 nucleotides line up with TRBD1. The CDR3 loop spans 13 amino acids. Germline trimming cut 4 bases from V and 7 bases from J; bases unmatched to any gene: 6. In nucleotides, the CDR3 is TGTGCCAGCAGTTGGGGACAGCAAAATGAAGCTTTCTTT. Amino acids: CASSWGQQNEAFF.

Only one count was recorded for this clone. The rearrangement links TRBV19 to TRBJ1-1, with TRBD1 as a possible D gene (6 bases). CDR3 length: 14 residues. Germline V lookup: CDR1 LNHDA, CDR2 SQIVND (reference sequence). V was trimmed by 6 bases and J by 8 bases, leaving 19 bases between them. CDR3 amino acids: CASSKSSKGDEAFF. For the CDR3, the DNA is TGTGCCAGTAGCAAATCCTCCAAGGGGGACGAAGCTTTCTTT.

For the CDR3, the DNA is TGTGCCAGCACGTCGGGAGGAAAAGGAGAAACGCAGTATTTT. This codes for CASTSGGKGETQYF. The chain links TRBV27 to TRBJ2-3; 7 nucleotides agree with TRBD2. The J segment lost 9 bases and the V segment lost 7 bases, leaving 13 bases of the junction unmatched. The CDR3 spans 14 residues. CDR1 MNHEY and CDR2 SMNVEV come from the germline V gene (reference sequence).

The CDR3 DNA sequence: TGTGCCAGCACTCCCGAGGGGGGGCGGTGGAATGAGCAGTTCTTC. Its translation is CASTPEGGRWNEQFF. The rearrangement joins TRBV6-5 to TRBJ2-1; possibly TRBD2 for D (7 bases). Deletions cut 7 bases from V and 7 bases from J, with 20 bases between. The CDR3 totals 15 residues. Germline V gene data show CDR1 as MNHEY and CDR2 as SVGAGI.

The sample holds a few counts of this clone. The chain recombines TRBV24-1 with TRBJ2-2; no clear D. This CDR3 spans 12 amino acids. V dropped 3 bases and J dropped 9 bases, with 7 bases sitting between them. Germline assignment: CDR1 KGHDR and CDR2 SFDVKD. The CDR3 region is CATSDGPRELFF. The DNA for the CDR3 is TGTGCCACCAGTGATGGGCCGCGGGAGCTGTTTTTT.

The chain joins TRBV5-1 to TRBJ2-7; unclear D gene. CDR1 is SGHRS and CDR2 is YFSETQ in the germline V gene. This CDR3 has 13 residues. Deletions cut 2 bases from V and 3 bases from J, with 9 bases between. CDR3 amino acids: CASSFGVGYEQYF. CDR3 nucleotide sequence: TGCGCCAGCAGCTTTGGGGTGGGCTACGAGCAGTACTTC.

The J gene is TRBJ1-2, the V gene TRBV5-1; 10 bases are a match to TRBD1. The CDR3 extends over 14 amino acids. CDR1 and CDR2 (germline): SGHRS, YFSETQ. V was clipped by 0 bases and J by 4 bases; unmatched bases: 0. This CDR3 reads CASSLGDRGYGYTF. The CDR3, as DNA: TGCGCCAGCAGCTTGGGGGACAGGGGCTATGGCTACACCTTC.

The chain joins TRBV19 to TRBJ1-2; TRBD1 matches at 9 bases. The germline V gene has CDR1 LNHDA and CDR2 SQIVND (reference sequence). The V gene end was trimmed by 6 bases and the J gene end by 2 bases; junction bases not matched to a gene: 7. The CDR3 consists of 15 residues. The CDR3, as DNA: TGTGCCAGTAGGCTAAGGGGACAGGGAAACTATGGCTACACCTTC. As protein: CASRLRGQGNYGYTF.

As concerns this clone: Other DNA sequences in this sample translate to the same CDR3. The chain's CDR3 is CSAGGTDTQYF. For the CDR3, the DNA is TGCAGTGCAGGGGGTACAGATACGCAGTATTTT. This rearrangement joins TRBV20-1 to TRBJ2-3, with D possibly matching TRBD1 (6 bases). The V end lost 6 bases, the J end lost 3 bases, and 7 bases lay between the germline ends. CDR3 length equals 11 residues. CDR1 and CDR2 (germline): DFQATT, SNEGSKA (reference sequence).

This CDR3 is CASSVGGRQNTEAFF. In DNA, the CDR3 is TGTGCCAGCAGCGTAGGGGGGCGGCAGAACACTGAAGCTTTCTTT. The rearrangement links TRBV9 to TRBJ1-1; TRBD1 is a possible D gene (6 bases). V lost 0 bases and J 1 base, leaving 10 bases between the germline ends. Germline V gene sequence: CDR1 SGDLS, CDR2 YYNGEE. The CDR3 covers 15 residues.

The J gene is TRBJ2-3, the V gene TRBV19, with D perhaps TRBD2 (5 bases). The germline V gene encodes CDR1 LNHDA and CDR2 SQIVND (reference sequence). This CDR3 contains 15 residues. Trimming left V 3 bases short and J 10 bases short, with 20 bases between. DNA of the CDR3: TGTGCCAGTAGTATTAGCAGGCATCGTGGGAGTGCGCAGTATTTT. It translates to CASSISRHRGSAQYF.

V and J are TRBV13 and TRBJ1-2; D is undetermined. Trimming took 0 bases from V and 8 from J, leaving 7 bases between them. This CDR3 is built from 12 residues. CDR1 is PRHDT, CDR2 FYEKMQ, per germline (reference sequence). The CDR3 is CASSLGVWGYTF. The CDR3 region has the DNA TGTGCCAGCAGCTTAGGAGTGTGGGGCTACACCTTC.